Presented here are 19 T cell receptor beta chains from one specimen sequenced in a study of T-cell memory formation after mild COVID-19. TCRdb recomputed calls from the 5' RACE reads with MiXCR, one row per CDR3 protein. The sample yields about 320,000 distinct CDR3 sequences, roughly an eighth seen once. Sequenced input: PBMCs or a T cell subset sorted from them (not recorded which). The receptors shown here come from a young man who had mild COVID-19 (a few samples of this study predate the infection). Cell type and time point are not known.

The chain carries TRBV6-6 and TRBJ1-1; D is possibly TRBD1 (5 bases). This CDR3 is 13 amino acids long. Trimming stripped 6 bases from V and 6 bases from J, with 14 bases between. Germline values: CDR1 MNHNY, CDR2 SVGAGI (reference sequence). This CDR3 is CASRDTLSAEAFF. The CDR3 DNA reads TGTGCCAGCAGGGACACGTTAAGCGCTGAAGCTTTCTTT.

This clonotype occurred a few times. The V gene is TRBV10-3, the J gene TRBJ1-5, with TRBD1 identical over 8 bases. Germline trimming cut 4 bases from V and 4 bases from J; bases unmatched to any gene: 3. CDR1 and CDR2 from the germline V gene are ENHRY and SYGVKD. The CDR3 loop spans 14 amino acids. CDR3 sequence: CAISGTGGNQPQHF. The CDR3 DNA reads as TGTGCCATCAGTGGTACAGGGGGTAATCAGCCCCAGCATTTT.

The chain carries TRBV7-2 and TRBJ2-4; D is possibly TRBD1 (6 bases). Between the trimmed V and J ends, which lost 2 bases and 7 bases, there was a span of 15 bases. The CDR3 runs 15 residues. Germline lookup yields CDR1 SGHTA and CDR2 FQGNSA. The CDR3: CASSLRAGADNIQYF. The CDR3 DNA reads as TGTGCCAGCAGCTTACGGGCAGGGGCAGATAACATTCAGTACTTC.

The genes are TRBV20-1 and TRBJ1-1; D is unclear. The length of the CDR3 is 14 residues. The V gene's germline CDR1 is DFQATT and CDR2 SNEGSKA (reference sequence). V was clipped by 3 bases and J by 0 bases, with 11 bases between them. The CDR3, as DNA: TGCAGTGCTAGGGAGTCGGGCATGAACACTGAAGCTTTCTTT. Translated, it gives CSARESGMNTEAFF.

V and J are TRBV28 and TRBJ2-1; 10 bases map to TRBD2. CDR1 and CDR2 (germline): MDHEN, SYDVKM. CDR3 length: 17 residues. V lost 5 bases, J lost 4 bases, and 11 bases stayed unmatched. CDR3 bases: TGTGCCAGCAGTCCGCGTCGTAGCGGGGGGCTGTACAATGAGCAGTTCTTC. Translating gives CASSPRRSGGLYNEQFF.

This clonotype turned up a few times. The chain carries TRBV7-2 and TRBJ2-6; 7 positions match TRBD1. The germline gives CDR1 SGHTA, CDR2 FQGNSA. The CDR3 consists of 17 residues. The trim removed 5 bases at V and 1 base at J, leaving 8 bases unmatched. CDR3 nucleotide sequence: TGTGCCAGCAGCGTAGACAGGGATGTTTCTGGGGCCAACGTCCTGACTTTC. This gives the protein CASSVDRDVSGANVLTF.

The rearrangement uses TRBV19 and TRBJ2-2; D may be TRBD1 (5 bases). Trimming stripped 3 bases from V and 1 base from J, with 15 bases between. Per germline, CDR1 LNHDA and CDR2 SQIVND (reference sequence). The CDR3 covers 17 residues. CDR3 sequence (DNA): TGTGCCAGTAGTATGGACACAGTCCGGAAGAACACCGGGGAGCTGTTTTTT. Translating it yields CASSMDTVRKNTGELFF.

V is TRBV9 and J is TRBJ2-3; D gene unclear. The CDR3 has 15 amino acids. CDR1 SGDLS and CDR2 YYNGEE come from the germline V gene. V lost 3 bases to trimming and J lost 0 bases, with 11 bases between them. The CDR3 DNA reads TGTGCCAGCAGCGCAGCCAGGTTTAGCACAGATACGCAGTATTTT. Translation: CASSAARFSTDTQYF.

The J gene is TRBJ2-2, the V gene TRBV5-1; 8 bases align to TRBD1. The CDR3 is 16 residues long. V was clipped by 4 bases and J by 6 bases; unmatched bases: 11. Germline assignment: CDR1 SGHRS and CDR2 YFSETQ. Here the CDR3 reads CASSPGQAWGAGELFF. CDR3 DNA: TGCGCCAGCAGCCCGGGACAGGCTTGGGGGGCCGGGGAGCTGTTTTTT.

This clonotype appeared many times. The chain carries TRBV24-1 and TRBJ2-7, with 9 bases matching TRBD1. The junction had 12 bases not matched to a gene; V was cut back by 3 bases and J by 4 bases. The CDR3 covers 17 residues. Germline-derived CDR1 and CDR2 are KGHDR and SFDVKD. CDR3 amino acids: CATSDLTEQGARYEQYF. CDR3 nucleotides: TGTGCCACCAGTGATCTGACTGAACAGGGGGCTAGGTACGAGCAGTACTTC.

The chain couples TRBV5-1 to TRBJ2-3; D gene uncertain. V lost 0 bases, J lost 2 bases, and 7 bases lay in between. The CDR3 loop spans 14 amino acids. The germline V gene has CDR1 SGHRS and CDR2 YFSETQ. Here the CDR3 DNA reads TGCGCCAGCAGCTTGGGGCTAACCACAGATACGCAGTATTTT. It translates to CASSLGLTTDTQYF.

V is TRBV6-4 and J is TRBJ1-6; D not resolved. The CDR3 sequence is 14 residues long. Germline CDR1 reads MRHNA; CDR2 reads SNTAGT. Trimming cost V 2 bases and J 10 bases, with 12 bases left between them. CDR3 nucleotides: TGTGCCAGCAGTGACGGGCTCGCAGGATCACCCCTCCACTTT. Protein: CASSDGLAGSPLHF.

This clonotype showed up many times. V usage is TRBV11-2 and J usage is TRBJ2-5; D is possibly TRBD1 (5 bases). The V gene's germline CDR1 is SGHAT and CDR2 FQNNGV. Trimming shortened V by 7 bases and J by 2 bases, and 20 bases separated the two germline ends. This CDR3 spans 16 amino acids. The CDR3 reads CASTQWGRWGQETQYF. CDR3 bases: TGTGCCAGCACCCAGTGGGGCAGGTGGGGTCAAGAGACCCAGTACTTC.

This clonotype was seen a handful of times. This sequence joins TRBV6-2 or TRBV6-3 and TRBJ1-5; perhaps TRBD1 as D (6 bases). V lost 7 bases and J 4 bases, leaving 14 bases between the germline ends. The CDR3 sequence is 14 residues long. CDR1 and CDR2 (germline): MNHEY, SVGEGT. In nucleotides, the CDR3 is TGTGCCAGCACCTGGGGGGCGGAAAATCAGCCCCAGCATTTT. Its translation is CASTWGAENQPQHF.

This clonotype was observed a handful of times. The gene calls are TRBV30 and TRBJ1-2; 10 nucleotides match TRBD1. Germline CDR1 and CDR2: GTSNPN and SVGIG (reference sequence). CDR3 length: 14 amino acids. Trimming removed 5 bases from V and 5 bases from J; junction bases left unmatched: 8. The CDR3 coding sequence is TGTGCCTGGGGCCGGGACAGGGGAGGTTATGGCTACACCTTC. This sequence encodes CAWGRDRGGYGYTF.

The chain recombines TRBV20-1 with TRBJ2-1; 11 positions agree with TRBD2. V gave up 3 bases and J gave up 9 bases; unmatched junction bases: 4. The CDR3 is made up of 13 amino acids. Germline assignment: CDR1 DFQATT and CDR2 SNEGSKA (reference sequence). CDR3 in DNA: TGCAGTGCTAGTAGCGGGGGGGCGGGTGAGCAGTTCTTC. The encoded protein is CSASSGGAGEQFF.

The rearrangement joins TRBV7-9 to TRBJ2-3; D unresolved. The CDR3 sequence is 14 residues long. Germline values: CDR1 SEHNR, CDR2 FQNEAQ (reference sequence). Trimming removed 0 bases from V and 5 bases from J, with 9 bases in between. The DNA of the CDR3 is TGTGCCAGCAGCTTAGCCCCGACTGGAGATACGCAGTATTTT. This codes for CASSLAPTGDTQYF.

The sample holds a few counts of this clonotype. V and J are TRBV10-3 and TRBJ2-1; possibly TRBD2 for D (6 bases). CDR3 size: 14 residues. V was cut by 0 bases and J by 10 bases, with 13 bases left in between. Germline-derived CDR1 and CDR2 are ENHRY and SYGVKD. The CDR3 reads CAISESAGRREQFF. CDR3 DNA: TGTGCCATCAGTGAGTCGGCGGGGCGAAGGGAGCAGTTCTTC.

The rearrangement links TRBV7-9 to TRBJ2-1; 9 nucleotides line up with TRBD2. Trimming took 0 bases from V and 4 from J; bases not matched to a gene: 4. Germline values: CDR1 SEHNR, CDR2 FQNEAQ (reference sequence). This CDR3 has 16 residues. CDR3 in DNA: TGTGCCAGCAGCTTAGCGCCTAGCGGGGTGTACAATGAGCAGTTCTTC. Protein product: CASSLAPSGVYNEQFF. Full variable domain (rest looked up from reference TRBV7-9 and TRBJ2-1): DTGVSQNPRHKITKRGQNVTFRCDPISEHNRLYWYRQTLGQGPEFLTYFQNEAQLEKSRLLSDRFSAERPKGSFSTLEIQRTEQGDSAMYLCASSLAPSGVYNEQFFGPGTRLTVL.